This note documents a single T cell receptor beta chain sequence. Antigen specificity is unknown. Sequence at one end of the junction differs from germline and may be a read error. This specimen belongs to a study of cytomegalovirus exposure and HLA in healthy donors. Turning to the study itself: A preliminary data release comprised 91 million or so unique TCRs obtained from HLA-typed donors. Caucasian-associated ancestry cluster membership applied to about 80% of nearly 400 genotyped donors. Study results and limitations: Cytomegalovirus association was assigned to more than 150 TCR beta chains. In a later analysis, a genetic analysis reported fewer productive-TCR N-insertions in an Asian-associated ancestry cluster than the cohort average.

PCR amplification relied on 60 Vbeta primers (plus 13 Jbeta primers). TCRdb's table, derived via immunoSEQ multiplex PCR, lists solely in-frame clones and lacks some. The sample lists about 130,000 clones, 75% to 90% seen once, with 5% to 7% in the top ten. Per germline, CDR1 MNHEY and CDR2 SVGAGI. The CDR3 runs 12 residues. The chain has TRBV6-5 and TRBJ2-7; 14 positions agree with TRBD2. Sample: PBMCs. The TCR comes from a woman between 40 and 50 years old in good health and CMV-seropositive. DNA for the CDR3: TGTGCCAGCAGTTGGACTAGCGGGAGGCCCGTCTTC. Translation gives CASSWTSGRPVF.